The clone carrying this T cell receptor beta chain was seen ten or more times. No antigen is known for it. The sample is drawn from a study of neurological immune-mediated disorders. V was trimmed by 4 bases and J by 6 bases, leaving 10 bases between them. This CDR3 contains 13 residues. Germline CDR1 and CDR2: LNHDA and SQIVND (reference sequence). Study-wide results and caveats: A possible signature was seen in one related-CDR3 cluster, into which phylogenetic grouping placed the repertoires of 18 of 34 multiple sclerosis patients.

TCRdb ran MiXCR on the 5' RACE reads and lists one entry per CDR3 protein. The table records 45,000 to 65,000 distinct CDR3 sequences, approximately 3.5% of them present only once. The receptor was derived from a man aged 40-55 years with multiple sclerosis. Input material: PBMCs. This chain uses TRBV19 with TRBJ1-5, with D unresolved. The CDR3 DNA reads as TGTGCCAGTAGTAAAGGGCCTATTCAGCCCCAGCATTTT. This sequence encodes CASSKGPIQPQHF.